Presented here are 25 T cell receptor beta chains from one specimen sequenced in a study of T cells expressing NK-cell markers. TCRdb re-analyzed the 5' RACE reads; it lists each CDR3 protein once, without DNA. The listing contains around 380,000 distinct CDR3 sequences. Sequencing used blood T cells: a sorted CD56 or NKG2C T cell subset, CD4+ or CD8+ T cells, or bulk PBMC T cells (not recorded which). Receptors were obtained from a woman in her forties or fifties in good health.

The chain employs TRBV6-1 and TRBJ2-2; with no DNA, the TCRdb D assignment of TRBD1 cannot be verified. The CDR3 covers 16 residues. CDR1 is MNHNS, CDR2 SASEGT, per germline. CDR3 sequence: CASSEEFPGWTGELFF.

The chain joins TRBV25-1 to TRBJ2-3; TCRdb gives TRBD1 as the D gene, but with no DNA this cannot be confirmed. The CDR3 is made up of 16 amino acids. CDR1 and CDR2 from the germline V gene are MGHDK and SYGVNS. CDR3 sequence reads: CASFPPGAPSTDTQYF. Full variable domain (missing parts from reference TRBV25-1 and TRBJ2-3): EADIYQTPRYLVIGTGKKITLECSQTMGHDKMYWYQQDPGMELHLIHYSYGVNSTEKGDLSSESTVSRIRTEHFPLTLESARPSHTSQYLCASFPPGAPSTDTQYFGPGTRLTVL.

The gene calls are TRBV10-1 and TRBJ2-1. The CDR3 has 14 amino acids. Germline lookup yields CDR1 WNHNN and CDR2 SYGVQD (reference sequence). Here the CDR3 reads CAGRIGEGHNEQFF.

This chain joins TRBV18 and TRBJ2-7. This CDR3 is 14 amino acids long. CDR1 is KGHSH, CDR2 LQKENI, per germline. This chain's CDR3 is CASSPLRNVYEQYF.

The chain employs TRBV29-1 and TRBJ1-2; TCRdb's D call, TRBD1, is unchecked because there is no DNA. Germline CDR1 and CDR2: SQVTM and ANQGSEA. This CDR3 comprises 13 residues. The CDR3 region is CSVGTGTNYGYTF.

This sequence joins TRBV12-3 or TRBV12-4 and TRBJ2-1; TCRdb proposes TRBD1, but this gene call is untestable without DNA. This CDR3 comprises 13 residues. The CDR3 sequence is CASSLTGGNEQFF.

The chain couples TRBV5-1 to TRBJ2-1; TCRdb outputs TRBD1, but without DNA this stays unchecked. The V gene's germline CDR1 is SGHRS and CDR2 YFSETQ. The CDR3 has 14 residues. CDR3 amino acids: CASSLGVRGNGQFF.

The genes are TRBV2 and TRBJ1-4. CDR1 is SNHLY, CDR2 FYNNEI, per germline. The length of the CDR3 is 14 residues. Here the CDR3 reads CATNPADYNEKLFF.

The V call is TRBV5-4, the J call TRBJ2-1; the TRBD2 assignment by TCRdb is unverifiable without DNA. The CDR3 length is 12 residues. Germline CDR1 is SGHNT and CDR2 is YYREEE (reference sequence). The CDR3 here is CASSDTRAEQFF.

The J gene is TRBJ2-1, the V gene TRBV20-1; the D call of TRBD1 rests on TCRdb alone, since no DNA is present to check it. The CDR3 spans 14 residues. Germline V lookup: CDR1 DFQATT, CDR2 SNEGSKA (reference sequence). The CDR3: CSANMDRRANEQFF.

The rearrangement joins TRBV12-3 or TRBV12-4 to TRBJ1-2. The CDR3 has 14 amino acids. The CDR3: CASSLARATYGYTF.

The chain employs TRBV15 and TRBJ2-7. This CDR3 is 13 amino acids long. Germline V lookup: CDR1 LNHNV, CDR2 YYDKDF (reference sequence). CDR3 protein: CATSATVSFEQYF.

The J gene is TRBJ2-6, the V gene TRBV12-3 or TRBV12-4; TCRdb indicates TRBD2, and absent DNA this call remains unverified. CDR3 length: 18 amino acids. This CDR3 is CASSSPTSGTSGANVLTF.

V gene TRBV12-3 or TRBV12-4 combines with J gene TRBJ1-4; TCRdb proposes TRBD1, but this gene call is untestable without DNA. The CDR3 runs to 18 residues. CDR3 residues: CASRKGGQGLPTNEKLFF.

This rearrangement joins TRBV6-5 to TRBJ2-2. The CDR3 runs to 12 residues. Germline CDR1 reads MNHEY; CDR2 reads SVGAGI. The CDR3 sequence is CASSYSGGELFF.

The rearrangement joins TRBV28 to TRBJ1-3. There are 11 residues in the CDR3. Germline V gene data show CDR1 as MDHEN and CDR2 as SYDVKM. CDR3 residues: CASSSDPTIYF.

The chain employs TRBV5-1 and TRBJ2-5. The germline gives CDR1 SGHRS, CDR2 YFSETQ. This CDR3 region has 14 residues. CDR3 protein: CASSWDRVEETQYF.

V and J are TRBV6-2 or TRBV6-3 and TRBJ2-1; TCRdb's D gene call, TRBD1, goes unchecked for lack of DNA. CDR3 length equals 16 residues. The germline gives CDR1 MNHEY, CDR2 SVGEGT. The CDR3: CASSPKPGQGRNEQFF.

The chain employs TRBV20-1 and TRBJ2-1; no DNA is available, so the TRBD2 call from TCRdb remains unchecked. There are 16 residues in the CDR3. Germline V gives CDR1 DFQATT, CDR2 SNEGSKA (reference sequence). CDR3 protein: CSAERGGTSGDNEQFF.

This chain joins TRBV6-2 or TRBV6-3 and TRBJ2-7. The V gene's germline CDR1 is MNHEY and CDR2 SVGEGT. The CDR3 spans 14 residues. The chain's CDR3 is CASSLFGTTYEQYF.

V usage is TRBV15 and J usage is TRBJ2-5; without DNA, the TCRdb call of TRBD2 cannot be checked. Germline CDR1 reads LNHNV; CDR2 reads YYDKDF (reference sequence). This CDR3 has 16 residues. The CDR3 sequence is CATSRSSGSGEETQYF.

This chain uses TRBV27 with TRBJ2-5. CDR3 length: 14 amino acids. The germline V gene has CDR1 MNHEY and CDR2 SMNVEV (reference sequence). The chain's CDR3 is CASSSLDWEETQYF.

The V call is TRBV10-3, the J call TRBJ2-7. This CDR3 spans 12 amino acids. CDR1 ENHRY and CDR2 SYGVKD come from the germline V gene. The chain's CDR3 is CAISIQSYEQYF.

This chain links TRBV4-1 with TRBJ2-3; no DNA is available, so the TRBD2 call from TCRdb remains unchecked. Germline V CDR1 and CDR2: MGHRA, YSYEKL. The CDR3 consists of 18 residues. The CDR3 loop is CASSQVTTSGTGTDTQYF.

The V and J genes are TRBV7-8 and TRBJ2-1; TCRdb proposes TRBD2, but this gene call is untestable without DNA. Germline CDR1 SGHVS, CDR2 FQNEAQ. The CDR3 runs 15 residues. CDR3 region: CASSLESSGIDEQFF. Together with reference TRBV7-8 and TRBJ2-1, the CDR3 gives the full variable domain: GAGVSQSPRYKVAKRGQDVALRCDPISGHVSLFWYQQALGQGPEFLTYFQNEAQLDKSGLPSDRFFAERPEGSVSTLKIQRTQQEDSAVYLCASSLESSGIDEQFFGPGTRLTVL.